These 25 T cell receptor beta chains share one sample of origin, sequenced in a study of T cell responses to AZD1222 COVID-19 vaccine. Measured with immunoSEQ multiplex PCR; TCRdb has only the in-frame clones, and not every one. Of around 83,000 clones detected, roughly 83% appear once; the ten largest clones hold 8.7%. Sequenced here: peripheral blood, sampled on day 0 of AZD1222 vaccination. These receptors all come from an adult in good health.

This clone has more than one count but fewer than ten. J is TRBJ2-2 and V is TRBV9; no firm D call. Trimming took off 4 bases at V and 3 bases at J, with 19 bases between the two ends. This CDR3 is built from 17 residues. Looked up from germline, CDR1 is SGDLS and CDR2 is YYNGEE. The CDR3 protein is CASSPEVVGVDTGELFF. Here the CDR3 DNA reads TGTGCCAGCAGCCCGGAAGTAGTCGGCGTGGACACCGGGGAGCTGTTTTTT.

The V gene is TRBV9, the J gene TRBJ1-2; unclear D gene. The CDR3 length is 15 residues. Germline CDR1 SGDLS, CDR2 YYNGEE. V lost 7 bases and J lost 1, with 17 bases in between. CDR3 sequence reads: CASSPGEGSNYGYTF. In nucleotides, the CDR3 is TGTGCCAGCTCTCCCGGGGAAGGGAGTAACTATGGCTACACCTTC.

The rearrangement links TRBV4-3 to TRBJ2-5; 8 nucleotides agree with TRBD1. The germline CDR1 and CDR2 sequences are LGHNA and YSLEER. The trim removed 0 bases at V and 4 bases at J, leaving 4 bases unmatched. The CDR3 spans 15 residues. The CDR3 region is CASSQDPGGAETQYF. The DNA for the CDR3 is TGCGCCAGCAGCCAAGACCCAGGGGGCGCAGAGACCCAGTACTTC.

This rearrangement joins TRBV15 to TRBJ2-1; 7 bases line up with TRBD2. The V gene end was trimmed by 3 bases and the J gene end by 2 bases; junction bases not matched to a gene: 10. CDR3 length: 17 residues. Germline V gene lookup returns CDR1 LNHNV and CDR2 YYDKDF (reference sequence). The CDR3 DNA sequence: TGTGCCACCAGCAGCGAGGGAGCGGGGCATCCCTACAATGAGCAGTTCTTC. Its translation: CATSSEGAGHPYNEQFF.

The genes are TRBV19 and TRBJ1-2; D is undetermined. Germline values: CDR1 LNHDA, CDR2 SQIVND (reference sequence). CDR3 length: 15 residues. V lost 2 bases and J 8 bases, leaving 18 bases between the germline ends. Here the CDR3 DNA reads TGTGCCAGTAGTATAATGGATAGCCCAATAGGGGGCTACACCTTC. It specifies CASSIMDSPIGGYTF. Full variable domain (rest looked up from reference TRBV19 and TRBJ1-2): DGGITQSPKYLFRKEGQNVTLSCEQNLNHDAMYWYRQDPGQGLRLIYYSQIVNDFQKGDIAEGYSVSREKKESFPLTVTSAQKNPTAFYLCASSIMDSPIGGYTFGSGTRLTVV.

The chain couples TRBV10-2 to TRBJ1-3; no clear D gene. The ends were cut back, 6 bases at V and 0 bases at J, with 9 bases in the middle. This CDR3 comprises 14 residues. Germline V gives CDR1 WSHSY, CDR2 SAAADI. CDR3 bases: TGCGCCAGCAGGCTCTTGGGCTCTGGAAACACCATATATTTT. Amino acid sequence: CASRLLGSGNTIYF.

The chain carries TRBV4-3 and TRBJ2-1, with 11 positions matching TRBD2. V dropped 3 bases and J dropped 6; count of bases not matched to a gene: 13. CDR1 and CDR2 from the germline V gene are LGHNA and YSLEER. CDR3 length: 18 residues. The CDR3 region is CASSHALAGVLGGNEQFF. CDR3 DNA sequence: TGCGCCAGCAGCCATGCACTAGCGGGAGTGCTTGGCGGCAATGAGCAGTTCTTC.

The chain is built from TRBV15 and TRBJ1-5; weak D call: TRBD1 (5 bases). The V end was cut by 8 bases, the J end by 6 bases, with 17 bases between. In germline, CDR1 is LNHNV, CDR2 YYDKDF (reference sequence). The CDR3 is made up of 14 amino acids. In nucleotides, the CDR3 is TGTGCCACCTCCTTCCTCCCAAGGGGTCAGCCCCAGCATTTT. It specifies CATSFLPRGQPQHF.

The chain combines TRBV27 with TRBJ2-3, with TRBD2 matching 10 bases. This CDR3 region has 15 residues. Germline-derived CDR1 and CDR2 are MNHEY and SMNVEV (reference sequence). The V segment lost 2 bases and the J segment 2 bases; nucleotides outside the gene matches: 1. The DNA of the CDR3 is TGTGCCAGCAGTTTACTAGCGGGGGTCACAGATACGCAGTATTTT. Protein product: CASSLLAGVTDTQYF.

This rearrangement joins TRBV9 to TRBJ2-5; the D is unclear. The CDR3 spans 12 residues. From germline, CDR1 is SGDLS and CDR2 YYNGEE. Trimming removed 2 bases from V and 1 base from J, with 3 bases in between. The CDR3 loop reads CASSVIQETQYF. The DNA for the CDR3 is TGTGCCAGCAGCGTCATCCAAGAGACCCAGTACTTC. Looking up the rest from reference TRBV9 and TRBJ2-5 gives the full variable domain: DSGVTQTPKHLITATGQRVTLRCSPRSGDLSVYWYQQSLDQGLQFLIQYYNGEERAKGNILERFSAQQFPDLHSELNLSSLELGDSALYFCASSVIQETQYFGPGTRLLVL.

V gene TRBV18 combines with J gene TRBJ2-5, with D perhaps matching TRBD1 (6 bases). The germline V and J ends were trimmed by 3 bases and 1 base, with 15 bases remaining between them. The CDR3 consists of 16 residues. In germline, CDR1 is KGHSH, CDR2 LQKENI. CDR3 DNA sequence: TGTGCCAGCTCACCTCAATCACAGGGTACCCAAGAGACCCAGTACTTC. Amino acids: CASSPQSQGTQETQYF.

This rearrangement joins TRBV2 to TRBJ1-6; 10 nucleotides match TRBD1. The junction had 4 bases not matched to a gene; V was cut back by 6 bases and J by 8 bases. CDR3 length: 14 amino acids. CDR1 is SNHLY and CDR2 is FYNNEI in the germline V gene. The CDR3 protein is CASSPGTGDSPLHF. In nucleotides, the CDR3 is TGTGCCAGCAGCCCCGGGACAGGGGATTCACCCCTCCACTTT.

V gene TRBV25-1 combines with J gene TRBJ2-5; no clear D gene. CDR3 size: 14 residues. V was shortened by 3 bases and J by 3 bases, with 11 bases between the two germline ends. The V gene's germline CDR1 is MGHDK and CDR2 SYGVNS. The CDR3 region has the DNA TGTGCCAGCAGTGACCGTAACACCAAAGAGACCCAGTACTTC. Translating gives CASSDRNTKETQYF.

This CDR3 is CASSLSPRELYGYTF. The CDR3 bases are TGCGCCAGCAGCTTAAGCCCCAGGGAACTTTATGGCTACACCTTC. This chain links TRBV5-1 with TRBJ1-2, with D possibly TRBD1 on 5 matching bases. Between the trimmed V and J ends, which lost 2 bases and 5 bases, there was a span of 16 bases. There are 15 residues in the CDR3. The germline V gene encodes CDR1 SGHRS and CDR2 YFSETQ. The variable domain in full, with the rest retrieved from reference TRBV5-1 and TRBJ1-2, is KAGVTQTPRYLIKTRGQQVTLSCSPISGHRSVSWYQQTPGQGLQFLFEYFSETQRNKGNFPGRFSGRQFSNSRSEMNVSTLELGDSALYLCASSLSPRELYGYTFGSGTRLTVV.

The J gene is TRBJ2-4, the V gene TRBV30; TRBD1 might be the D (5 bases). The ends were cut back, 4 bases at V and 10 bases at J, with 26 bases in the middle. CDR1 GTSNPN and CDR2 SVGIG come from the germline V gene (reference sequence). There are 16 residues in the CDR3. The chain's CDR3 is CAWTLKSEMDKEIQYF. The DNA for the CDR3 is TGTGCCTGGACCCTCAAATCGGAGATGGACAAAGAAATTCAGTACTTC. The full variable domain, in which reference TRBV30 and TRBJ2-4 provide the parts outside the CDR3, is SQTIHQWPATLVQPVGSPLSLECTVEGTSNPNLYWYRQAAGRGLQLLFYSVGIGQISSEVPQNLSASRPQDRQFILSSKKLLLSDSGFYLCAWTLKSEMDKEIQYFGAGTRLSVL.

This chain links TRBV9 with TRBJ2-2, with no clear D. CDR1 is SGDLS and CDR2 is YYNGEE in the germline V gene. Trimming left V 4 bases short and J 4 bases short, with 5 bases between. This CDR3 is 12 amino acids long. Here the CDR3 DNA reads TGTGCCAGCAGCCCCGGCACCGGGGAGCTGTTTTTT. Its protein product is CASSPGTGELFF.

The chain has TRBV27 and TRBJ1-6; D possibly corresponds to TRBD1 (5 bases). The CDR3 runs to 14 residues. Germline V gene lookup returns CDR1 MNHEY and CDR2 SMNVEV (reference sequence). The V end lost 2 bases, the J end lost 7 bases, and 9 bases lay between the germline ends. The CDR3 region is CASSLGDGNSPLHF. The CDR3 region has the DNA TGTGCCAGCAGTTTAGGGGACGGCAATTCACCCCTCCACTTT.

The chain is built from TRBV9 and TRBJ2-5; D is ambiguous. The germline CDR1 and CDR2 sequences are SGDLS and YYNGEE. The ends were cut back, 0 bases at V and 1 base at J, with 10 bases in the middle. This CDR3 contains 15 residues. Here the CDR3 reads CASSVVGRIQETQYF. CDR3 DNA sequence: TGTGCCAGCAGCGTAGTCGGCCGGATCCAAGAGACCCAGTACTTC. Full variable domain (rest looked up from reference TRBV9 and TRBJ2-5): DSGVTQTPKHLITATGQRVTLRCSPRSGDLSVYWYQQSLDQGLQFLIQYYNGEERAKGNILERFSAQQFPDLHSELNLSSLELGDSALYFCASSVVGRIQETQYFGPGTRLLVL.

The rearrangement uses TRBV3-1 (or the pseudogene TRBV3-2) and TRBJ1-4; no reliable D call. Germline V CDR1 and CDR2: LGHDT, YNNKEL (reference sequence). Trimming pared 5 bases from V and 4 bases from J, leaving 11 bases between. This CDR3 contains 14 residues. CDR3 DNA: TGTGCCAGCAGCACAGCCGGGTTTAATGAAAAACTGTTTTTT. This translates into CASSTAGFNEKLFF.

The rearrangement uses TRBV5-1 and TRBJ1-2, with TRBD1 identical over 7 bases. The CDR3 is 13 residues long. Germline lookup yields CDR1 SGHRS and CDR2 YFSETQ. The ends lost 4 bases at V and 4 bases at J; junction bases unmatched: 4. CDR3 amino acids: CASSGDSVYGYTF. CDR3 bases: TGCGCCAGCAGCGGGGACAGCGTCTATGGCTACACCTTC.

The genes are TRBV12-3 or TRBV12-4 and TRBJ2-7, with D unclear. This CDR3 contains 13 residues. Trimming took 3 bases from V and 2 from J, leaving 8 bases between them. CDR3 nucleotide sequence: TGTGCCAGCAGTTTGGGCATAACCTACGAGCAGTACTTC. It is translated as CASSLGITYEQYF.

As concerns this clone: This sample includes further DNA sequences coding for the same CDR3. The chain carries TRBV19 and TRBJ1-6, with no clear D. The CDR3 runs to 12 residues. Germline CDR1 and CDR2: LNHDA and SQIVND (reference sequence). V shed 4 bases and J shed 7 bases, with 5 bases lying between them. The CDR3 sequence: CASSRENSPLHF. The CDR3 nucleotides read TGTGCCAGTAGTAGGGAGAATTCACCCCTCCACTTT.

The chain is built from TRBV24-1 and TRBJ2-7; a weak D match, TRBD1 (6 bases). Germline CDR1 and CDR2: KGHDR and SFDVKD. Trimming stripped 0 bases from V and 7 bases from J, with 12 bases between. The CDR3 loop spans 14 amino acids. The CDR3 region is CATSDLRGGKEQYF. DNA of the CDR3: TGTGCCACCAGTGATTTGCGAGGGGGTAAGGAGCAGTACTTC.

The chain is built from TRBV15 and TRBJ1-1; 7 positions match TRBD1. Trimming took 3 bases from V and 5 from J; bases not matched to a gene: 12. The germline gives CDR1 LNHNV, CDR2 YYDKDF (reference sequence). The CDR3 extends over 16 amino acids. The DNA for the CDR3 is TGTGCCACCAGCAGGAGTTTAGGGGGCTCGGATACTGAAGCTTTCTTT. As protein: CATSRSLGGSDTEAFF.

The V and J genes are TRBV30 and TRBJ1-3, with 9 bases matching TRBD1. Per germline, CDR1 GTSNPN and CDR2 SVGIG (reference sequence). The CDR3 contains 18 residues. The V gene end was trimmed by 2 bases and the J gene end by 4 bases; junction bases not matched to a gene: 15. The CDR3 DNA sequence: TGTGCCTGGAGTACCCCGACCGCCGGGACAGGGTTCGGAAACACCATATATTTT. It codes for CAWSTPTAGTGFGNTIYF.